At least ten counts were recorded for the clone carrying this T cell receptor (beta chain). This sample was included in a study of T cell repertoires in cytomegalovirus infection. TCRdb fed the reads into MiXCR, producing one record per CDR3 protein. This sample has 560,000 or so distinct CDR3 sequences, with approximately 15% found just once. This CDR3 is built from 13 residues. CDR1 and CDR2 from the germline V gene are SGHVS and FQNEAQ. Trimming removed 5 bases from V and 6 bases from J, with 14 bases in between. The TCR comes from a human donor in good health (CMV status not recorded). Some clones in this sample may be carry-over from other donors' samples. This chain joins TRBV7-8 and TRBJ2-7, with D possibly matching TRBD2 (5 bases). The specimen sequenced was CD8+ T cells from PBMCs. The CDR3 DNA reads as TGTGCCAGCAGCGGAGGTCGGGGAGTCGAGCAGTACTTC. This gives the protein CASSGGRGVEQYF.